This T cell receptor (beta chain) was identified during a study of radiotherapy plus CTLA-4 blockade in lung cancer. Across the whole study: An objective response was seen in 18% of patients, and disease control in about 31%.

Sequencing was performed with immunoSEQ multiplex PCR; in TCRdb, only in-frame clones are kept and a portion is missing. The sample holds 45,000 to 55,000 clones, around nine tenths seen once. The V gene's germline CDR1 is LNHNV and CDR2 YYDKDF (reference sequence). The CDR3 runs to 15 residues. V was cut by 1 base and J by 1 base, with 9 bases left in between. Comment on this clone: Its antigen is unknown.

Study-wide findings and caveats: Radiotherapy was combined with ipilimumab, and tumor-derived TCR clones then expanded in blood. Alongside interferon-beta, early blood T cell clone dynamics were reportedly the best predictor of response.

Sequencing used peripheral blood, obtained from a patient treated with radiotherapy plus ipilimumab. This TCR derives from a human donor with non-small cell lung cancer whose response to radiotherapy plus ipilimumab could not be evaluated. V usage is TRBV15 and J usage is TRBJ2-3; no reliable D call. The CDR3 loop is CATSRGTQGTDTQYF. CDR3 DNA sequence: TGTGCCACCAGCAGAGGCACTCAGGGCACAGATACGCAGTATTTT.